Here is one T cell receptor (beta chain) with its context. What it binds is unknown. The data belong to a study of cytomegalovirus exposure and HLA in healthy donors. V was pared by 2 bases and J by 10 bases, with 20 bases between. CDR3 length equals 15 residues. Germline V lookup: CDR1 MNHNS, CDR2 SASEGT. Primers for the PCR totalled 60 Vbeta and 13 Jbeta. Assay: immunoSEQ multiplex PCR; the TCRdb copy retains only in-frame clones and omits some. This table has roughly 120,000 clones, about 82% appearing once. Whole-study results and caveats: Later analysis demonstrated an association between a missense DCLRE1C variant and TCR beta V- and J-gene trimming.

This clonotype was obtained from a man aged 45-65 years in good health and CMV-seronegative. The rearrangement links TRBV6-1 to TRBJ1-1; a weak D match, TRBD1 (6 bases). Input material: PBMCs. CDR3 loop: CASSESFPDSVVAFF. The CDR3 DNA follows: TGTGCCAGCAGTGAATCGTTCCCGGACAGCGTGGTAGCTTTCTTT.